Sequencing of this TCR beta chain was carried out in a study of shared clonotypes between healthy human individuals (dated by TCRdb to 2020 to 2022). A note on the overall study: A couple of women and a few men aged 18 to 49 years were included in the cohort. Different laboratories and diverse techniques were used to prepare libraries and sequence TCR repertoires, to increase sequencing depth and limit assay-specific biases. Blood TCR repertoires of roughly 5 healthy adults were deeply sequenced to estimate repertoire size and the extent of clonotype sharing between individuals. For each donor, three plates each were used for CD4 naive and CD4 memory, two plates were used for CD8 naive, and one plate was used for CD8 memory. Per donor, leukapheresis produced somewhere between about 0.85 and 10 billion PBMCs.

Using the deep immunoSEQ assay, multiplex PCR amplified TCR CDR3 regions from genomic DNA. Extracted genomic DNA from each cell subset was distributed evenly across all wells of several immunoSEQ 96-well plates, and each plate was treated as a replicate. Each replicate PCR for sorted subsets received roughly 0.2 ug genomic DNA, equal to 30,000 or so T cell genomes. The purified libraries were quantified using a Qubit 3.0 fluorometer, sized with a Bioanalyzer 2100, and then quantified again using the KAPA Library Quantification kit. Every immunoSEQ 96-well plate was sequenced on a separate single-read 150-cycle Illumina NextSeq 550 flow cell. In the paper's pipeline: The immunoSEQ output contained only junctional sequences without quality scores, so filtering could not match that applied to full-length reads. Sequences were annotated with PyIR, a Python wrapper for IgBLAST v1.9, and V/J genes and CDR3 were assigned using IMGT germline references. Reads were removed for weak V/J assignments (E-value above 1e-6), missing CDR3, stop codons, out-of-frame junctions, or ambiguous translated residues. V3J clonotypes were defined by identical inferred V gene, J gene, and CDR3 amino acid sequence. The percentage overlap between two repertoires was calculated by dividing the number of shared unique clonotypes by the size of the smaller repertoire. Richness of each repertoire was evaluated using RTK rarefaction, the Chao1 estimator, and Recon v2.1 estimates of unobserved clonotypes. Generation probabilities were computed with OLGA for all TCRbeta clonotypes obtained by the gDNA method from several donors. Sourced from immuneACCESS, this table was stored by TCRdb with only in-frame sequences that have V and J called. A share of the clones is absent; for the studies checked, an unresolved V gene accounts for under half, and the remainder has no known explanation. V, J and clone size were drawn from that table, and D and trimming were deduced from the DNA. The sample yields about 1.5 million clones; roughly 95% were counted once. The top ten hold roughly 1.1% of the sample.

Donors were healthy HIV-negative adults with no recently reported acute infections or vaccinations. Only Caucasian adults living in Nashville, Tennessee, USA were represented among the donors. CD4+ T cells were enriched through magnetic negative selection, after which naive cells were positively selected on CD45RA and the remaining negative fraction served as the memory subset. Blood was collected by leukapheresis, and PBMCs were isolated by Ficoll-Histopaque density gradient centrifugation and then cryopreserved in liquid nitrogen vapor phase. Purity and quantity of every magnetically sorted T cell population were checked by analytical flow cytometry. Genomic DNA was isolated from each sorted fraction and quantified by UV absorbance on a Nanodrop 2000c. About this clone: What this receptor recognizes is not known. Base qualities are not at hand, and no much larger clone is one base apart.

General study outcomes and caveats: The genetic and exposure-history diversity represented was limited by the small number of donors. Naive subsets generally had larger estimated clonotype richness than memory subsets. When a handful of donors were compared, the shared fraction of clonotypes was 5% to 6.5% for naive CD4, approximately 3.3% for naive CD8, 2.3% for memory CD4, and 0.35% to 0.5% for memory CD8. Incomplete sequencing was indicated by rarefaction of sorted-subset datasets, despite the large sequencing depth. Based on pairwise subsampling, the degree of clonotype sharing among donors was expected to be affected by sequencing depth. Sampling was restricted to blood, and TCR repertoires in tissues likely differ from the TCR repertoires found in blood. Clonotypes shared by all four sorted-subset donors showed higher generation probabilities than non-shared clonotypes.

V and J lose 8 bases and 1 base, and a span of 11 bases separates them. The CDR3 contains 14 residues, cysteine and phenylalanine counted. The CDR3 DNA has 42 bases and is translated from base 1. The germline V gene (reference sequence) sets CDR1 to SEHNR and CDR2 to FQNEAQ. The chain couples TRBV7-9 to TRBJ2-2, with the D gene call left open. Specimen: naive CD4+ T cells sorted from blood. The cell subset or site tag for this specimen amounts to: CD45RA+ positively selected. This receptor was identified in a man aged 25 to 45 in good health. The DNA is TGTGCCAGCCGTTTGGGATGGAACACCGGGGAGCTGTTTTTT. This gives the protein CASRLGWNTGELFF.